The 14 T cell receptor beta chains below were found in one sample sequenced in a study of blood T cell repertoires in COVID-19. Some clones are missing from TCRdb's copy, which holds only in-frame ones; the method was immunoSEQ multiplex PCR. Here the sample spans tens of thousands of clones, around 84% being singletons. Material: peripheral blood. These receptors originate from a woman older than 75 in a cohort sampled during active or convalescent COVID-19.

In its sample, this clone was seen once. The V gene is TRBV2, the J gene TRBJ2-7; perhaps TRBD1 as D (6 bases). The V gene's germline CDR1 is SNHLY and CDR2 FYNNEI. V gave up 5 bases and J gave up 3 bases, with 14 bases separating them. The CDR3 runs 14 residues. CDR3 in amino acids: CASSLRDTYYEQYF. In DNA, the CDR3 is TGTGCCAGCAGTCTTCGGGACACCTACTACGAGCAGTACTTC.

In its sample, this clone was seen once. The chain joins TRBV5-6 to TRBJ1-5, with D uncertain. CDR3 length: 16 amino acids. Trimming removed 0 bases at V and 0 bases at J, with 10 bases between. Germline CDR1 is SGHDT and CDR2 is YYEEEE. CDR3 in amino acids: CASSLGSGYSNQPQHF. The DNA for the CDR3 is TGTGCCAGCAGCTTGGGCTCCGGTTATAGCAATCAGCCCCAGCATTTT.

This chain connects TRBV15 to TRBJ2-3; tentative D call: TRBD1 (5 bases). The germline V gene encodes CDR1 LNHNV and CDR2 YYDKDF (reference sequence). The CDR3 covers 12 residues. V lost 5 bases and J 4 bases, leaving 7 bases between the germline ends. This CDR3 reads CATSGRADTQYF. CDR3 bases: TGTGCCACCAGCGGCAGGGCAGATACGCAGTATTTT.

CDR3 sequence (DNA): TGCGCCAGCAGCTCGGGACAGGGGGCCCCCTATGGCTACACCTTC. Its translation: CASSSGQGAPYGYTF. The gene calls are TRBV5-1 and TRBJ1-2, with 12 bases aligning to TRBD1. The germline V gene has CDR1 SGHRS and CDR2 YFSETQ. J gave up 4 bases and V 3 bases, and 4 bases lay outside the gene matches. CDR3 length: 15 residues.

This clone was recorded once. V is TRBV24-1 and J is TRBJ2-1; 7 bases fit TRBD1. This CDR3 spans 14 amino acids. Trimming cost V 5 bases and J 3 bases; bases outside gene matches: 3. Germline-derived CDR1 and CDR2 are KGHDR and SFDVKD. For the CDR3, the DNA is TGTGCCACCAGTGGGGCAGGGGGCTACAATGAGCAGTTCTTC. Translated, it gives CATSGAGGYNEQFF.

CDR3 loop: CASSPGIANYGYTF. CDR3 sequence (DNA): TGCGCCAGCAGCCCAGGGATAGCTAACTATGGCTACACCTTC. This rearrangement joins TRBV5-1 to TRBJ1-2; D may be TRBD1 (5 bases). Germline V gene sequence: CDR1 SGHRS, CDR2 YFSETQ. The V end was cut by 4 bases, the J end by 0 bases, with 10 bases between. The CDR3 spans 14 residues.

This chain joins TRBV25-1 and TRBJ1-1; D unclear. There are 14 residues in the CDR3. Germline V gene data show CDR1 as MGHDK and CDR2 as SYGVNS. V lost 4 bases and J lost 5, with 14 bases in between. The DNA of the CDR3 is TGTGCCAGCAGTGCGACGGTCTCGGGGACTGAAGCTTTCTTT. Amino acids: CASSATVSGTEAFF.

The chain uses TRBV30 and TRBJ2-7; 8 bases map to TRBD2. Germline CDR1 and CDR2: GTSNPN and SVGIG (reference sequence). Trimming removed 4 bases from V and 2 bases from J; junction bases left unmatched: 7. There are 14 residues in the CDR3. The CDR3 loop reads CAWKSGGIAYEQYF. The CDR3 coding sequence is TGTGCCTGGAAATCGGGAGGGATTGCCTACGAGCAGTACTTC.

CDR3 sequence: CATSASGGETQYF. DNA of the CDR3: TGTGCCACCAGTGCTTCGGGAGGGGAGACCCAGTACTTC. V gene TRBV24-1 combines with J gene TRBJ2-5, with 8 bases matching TRBD2. V was pared by 5 bases and J by 5 bases, with 3 bases of the junction left unmatched. CDR1 KGHDR and CDR2 SFDVKD come from the germline V gene. This CDR3 contains 13 residues.

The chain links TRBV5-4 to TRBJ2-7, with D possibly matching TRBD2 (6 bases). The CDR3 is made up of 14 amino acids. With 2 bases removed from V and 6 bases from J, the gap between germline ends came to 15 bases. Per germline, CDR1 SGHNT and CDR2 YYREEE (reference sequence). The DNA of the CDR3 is TGTGCCAGCAGCTTTAACCTAGCGCTCGTCGAGCAGTACGTC. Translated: CASSFNLALVEQYV.

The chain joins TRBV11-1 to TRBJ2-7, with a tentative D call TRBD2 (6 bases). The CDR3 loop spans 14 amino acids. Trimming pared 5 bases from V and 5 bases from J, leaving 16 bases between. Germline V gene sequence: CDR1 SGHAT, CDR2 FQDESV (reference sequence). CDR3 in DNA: TGTGCCAGCAGCCCATTTGCGGGACGAAACGAGCAGTACTTC. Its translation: CASSPFAGRNEQYF.

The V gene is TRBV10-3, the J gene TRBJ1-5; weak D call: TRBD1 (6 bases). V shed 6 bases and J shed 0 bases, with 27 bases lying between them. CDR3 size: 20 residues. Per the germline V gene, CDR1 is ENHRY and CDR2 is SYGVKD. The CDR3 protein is CAISASFVPGQVYSNQPQHF. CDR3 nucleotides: TGTGCCATCAGCGCATCCTTTGTTCCGGGACAAGTTTATAGCAATCAGCCCCAGCATTTT.

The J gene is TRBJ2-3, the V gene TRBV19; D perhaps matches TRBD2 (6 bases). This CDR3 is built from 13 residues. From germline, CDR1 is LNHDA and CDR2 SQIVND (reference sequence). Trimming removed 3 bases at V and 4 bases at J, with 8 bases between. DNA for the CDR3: TGTGCCAGTAGTATTTGGGGGGCAGATACGCAGTATTTT. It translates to CASSIWGADTQYF.

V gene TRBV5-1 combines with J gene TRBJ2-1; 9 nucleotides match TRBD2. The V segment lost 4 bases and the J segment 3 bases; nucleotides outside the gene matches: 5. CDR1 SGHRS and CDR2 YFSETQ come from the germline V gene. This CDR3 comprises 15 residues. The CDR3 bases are TGCGCCAGCAGCGCGGGGGGGCCAGGCTACAATGAGCAGTTCTTC. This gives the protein CASSAGGPGYNEQFF.